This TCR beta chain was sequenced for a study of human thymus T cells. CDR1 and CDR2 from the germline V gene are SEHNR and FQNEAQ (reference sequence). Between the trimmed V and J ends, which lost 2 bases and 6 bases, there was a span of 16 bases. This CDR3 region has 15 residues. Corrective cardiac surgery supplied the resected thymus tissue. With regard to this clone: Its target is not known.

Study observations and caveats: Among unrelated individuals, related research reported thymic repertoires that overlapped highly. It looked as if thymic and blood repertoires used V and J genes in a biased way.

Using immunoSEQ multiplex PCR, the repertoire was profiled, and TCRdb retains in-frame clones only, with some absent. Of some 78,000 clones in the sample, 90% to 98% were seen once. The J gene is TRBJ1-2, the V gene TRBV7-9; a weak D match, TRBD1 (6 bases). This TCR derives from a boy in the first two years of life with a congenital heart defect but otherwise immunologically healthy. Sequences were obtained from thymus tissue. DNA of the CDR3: TGTGCCAGCAGCTTAAGGTCGACAGGTTCAGATGGCTACACCTTC. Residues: CASSLRSTGSDGYTF.